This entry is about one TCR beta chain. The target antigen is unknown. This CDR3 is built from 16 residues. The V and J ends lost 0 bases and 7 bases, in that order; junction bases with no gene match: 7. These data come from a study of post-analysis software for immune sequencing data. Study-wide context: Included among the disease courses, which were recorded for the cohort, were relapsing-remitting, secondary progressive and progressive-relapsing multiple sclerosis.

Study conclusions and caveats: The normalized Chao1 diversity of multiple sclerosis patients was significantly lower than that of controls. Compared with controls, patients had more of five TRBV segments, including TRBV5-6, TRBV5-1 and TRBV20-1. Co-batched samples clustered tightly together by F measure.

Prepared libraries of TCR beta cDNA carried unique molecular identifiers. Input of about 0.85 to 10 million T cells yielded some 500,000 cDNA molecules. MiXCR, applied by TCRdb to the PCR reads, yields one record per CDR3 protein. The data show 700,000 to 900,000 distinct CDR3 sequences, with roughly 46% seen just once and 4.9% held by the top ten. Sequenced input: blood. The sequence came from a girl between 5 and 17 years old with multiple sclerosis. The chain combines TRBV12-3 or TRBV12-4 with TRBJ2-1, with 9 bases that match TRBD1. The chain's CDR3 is CASSLAQGAFRNEQFF. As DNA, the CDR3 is TGTGCCAGCAGTTTAGCACAGGGGGCTTTTAGGAATGAGCAGTTCTTC.